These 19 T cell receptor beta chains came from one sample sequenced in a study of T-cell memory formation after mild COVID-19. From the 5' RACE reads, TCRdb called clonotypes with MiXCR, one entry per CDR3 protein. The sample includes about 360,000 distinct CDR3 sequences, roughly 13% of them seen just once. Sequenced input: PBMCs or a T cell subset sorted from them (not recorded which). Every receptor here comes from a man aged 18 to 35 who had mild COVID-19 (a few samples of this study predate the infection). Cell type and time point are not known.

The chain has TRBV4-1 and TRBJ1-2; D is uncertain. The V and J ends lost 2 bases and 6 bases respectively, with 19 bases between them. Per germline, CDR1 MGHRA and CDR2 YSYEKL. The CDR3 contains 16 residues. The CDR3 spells CASSQTFSDRADGYTF. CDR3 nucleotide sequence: TGCGCCAGCAGCCAAACCTTCTCAGACCGGGCGGATGGCTACACCTTC.

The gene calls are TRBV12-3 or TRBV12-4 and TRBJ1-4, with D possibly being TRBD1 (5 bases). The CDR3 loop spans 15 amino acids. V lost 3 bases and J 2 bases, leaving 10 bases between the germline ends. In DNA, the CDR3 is TGTGCCAGCAGTTTTACCAGGGTCACTAATGAAAAACTGTTTTTT. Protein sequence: CASSFTRVTNEKLFF.

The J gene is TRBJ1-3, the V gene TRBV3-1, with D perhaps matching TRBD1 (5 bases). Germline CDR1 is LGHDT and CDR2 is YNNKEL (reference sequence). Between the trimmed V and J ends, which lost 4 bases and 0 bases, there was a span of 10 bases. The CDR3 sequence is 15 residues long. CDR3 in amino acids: CASSPRVVSGNTIYF. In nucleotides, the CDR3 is TGTGCCAGCAGCCCCAGGGTAGTCTCTGGAAACACCATATATTTT. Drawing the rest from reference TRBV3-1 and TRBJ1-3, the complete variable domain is DTAVSQTPKYLVTQMGNDKSIKCEQNLGHDTMYWYKQDSKKFLKIMFSYNNKELIINETVPNRFSPKSPDKAHLNLHINSLELGDSAVYFCASSPRVVSGNTIYFGEGSWLTVV.

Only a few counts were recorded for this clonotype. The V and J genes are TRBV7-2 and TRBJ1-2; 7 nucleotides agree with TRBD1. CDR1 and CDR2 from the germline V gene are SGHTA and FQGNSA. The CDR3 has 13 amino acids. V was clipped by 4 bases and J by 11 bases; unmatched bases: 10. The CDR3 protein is CASSSRGRGRYTF. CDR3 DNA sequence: TGTGCCAGCAGCTCCAGGGGGAGAGGTCGATACACCTTC. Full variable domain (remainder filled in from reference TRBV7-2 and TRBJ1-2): GAGVSQSPSNKVTEKGKDVELRCDPISGHTALYWYRQSLGQGLEFLIYFQGNSAPDKSGLPSDRFSAERTGGSVSTLTIQRTQQEDSAVYLCASSSRGRGRYTFGSGTRLTVV.

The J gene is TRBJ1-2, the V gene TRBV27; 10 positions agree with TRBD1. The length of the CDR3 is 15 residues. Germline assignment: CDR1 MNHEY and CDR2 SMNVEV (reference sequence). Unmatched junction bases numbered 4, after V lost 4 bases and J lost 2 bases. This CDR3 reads CASSSPGQGNYGYTF. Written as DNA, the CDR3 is TGTGCCAGCAGTTCTCCGGGACAGGGGAACTATGGCTACACCTTC.

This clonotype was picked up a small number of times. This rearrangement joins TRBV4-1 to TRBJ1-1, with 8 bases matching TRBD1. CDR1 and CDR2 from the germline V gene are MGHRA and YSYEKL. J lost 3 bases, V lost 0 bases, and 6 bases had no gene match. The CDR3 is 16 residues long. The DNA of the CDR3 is TGCGCCAGCAGCCAAGACCAGGGGGCTAGGGACACTGAAGCTTTCTTT. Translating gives CASSQDQGARDTEAFF.

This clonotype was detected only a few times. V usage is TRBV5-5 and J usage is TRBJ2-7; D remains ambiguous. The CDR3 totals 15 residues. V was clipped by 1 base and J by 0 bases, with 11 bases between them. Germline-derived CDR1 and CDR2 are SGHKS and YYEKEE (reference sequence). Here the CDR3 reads CASSLTSSASYEQYV. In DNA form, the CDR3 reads TGTGCCAGCAGCTTGACATCTAGTGCCTCCTACGAGCAGTACGTC.

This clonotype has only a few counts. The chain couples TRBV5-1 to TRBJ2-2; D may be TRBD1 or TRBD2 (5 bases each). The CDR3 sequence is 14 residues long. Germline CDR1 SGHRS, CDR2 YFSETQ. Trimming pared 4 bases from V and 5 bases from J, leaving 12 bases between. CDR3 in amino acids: CASSPGRITGELFF. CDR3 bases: TGCGCCAGCAGCCCGGGACGGATTACCGGGGAGCTGTTTTTT.

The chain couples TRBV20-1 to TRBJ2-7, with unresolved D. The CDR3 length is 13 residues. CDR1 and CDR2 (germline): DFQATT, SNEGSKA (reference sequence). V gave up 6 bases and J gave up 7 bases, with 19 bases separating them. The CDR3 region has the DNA TGCAGTGCCATCCCGGGTCCGACGAGGGAGCAGTACTTC. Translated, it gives CSAIPGPTREQYF.

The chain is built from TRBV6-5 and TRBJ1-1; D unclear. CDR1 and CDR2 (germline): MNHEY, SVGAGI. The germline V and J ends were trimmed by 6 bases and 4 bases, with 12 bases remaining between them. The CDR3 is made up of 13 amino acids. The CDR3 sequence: CASRDFDGTEAFF. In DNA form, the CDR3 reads TGTGCCAGCAGGGACTTTGACGGCACTGAAGCTTTCTTT.

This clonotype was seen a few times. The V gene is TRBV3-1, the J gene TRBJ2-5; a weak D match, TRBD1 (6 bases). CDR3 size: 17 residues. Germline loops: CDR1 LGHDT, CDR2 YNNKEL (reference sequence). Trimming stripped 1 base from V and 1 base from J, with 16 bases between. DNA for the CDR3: TGTGCCAGCAGCCAAGCGTTCGTGGGGGCCCTCCAAGAGACCCAGTACTTC. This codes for CASSQAFVGALQETQYF.

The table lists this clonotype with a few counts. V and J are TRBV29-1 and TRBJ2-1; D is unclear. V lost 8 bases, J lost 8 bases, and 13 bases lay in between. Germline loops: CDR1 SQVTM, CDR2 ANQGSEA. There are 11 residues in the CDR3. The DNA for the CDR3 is TGCAGCTCCTCCCCCTTTGATGAGCAGTTCTTC. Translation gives CSSSPFDEQFF.

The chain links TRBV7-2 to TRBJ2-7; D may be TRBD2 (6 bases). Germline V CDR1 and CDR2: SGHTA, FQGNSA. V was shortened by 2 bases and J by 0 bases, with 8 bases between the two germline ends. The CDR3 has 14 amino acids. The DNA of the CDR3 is TGTGCCAGCAGCTTATGGGGGGTCTCCTACGAGCAGTACTTC. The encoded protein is CASSLWGVSYEQYF.

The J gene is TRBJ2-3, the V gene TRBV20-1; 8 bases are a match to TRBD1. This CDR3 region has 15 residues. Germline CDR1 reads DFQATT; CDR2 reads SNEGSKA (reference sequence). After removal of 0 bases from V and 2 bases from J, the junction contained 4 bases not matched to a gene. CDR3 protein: CSARDRQGPTDTQYF. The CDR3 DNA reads TGCAGTGCTAGAGATCGACAGGGGCCCACAGATACGCAGTATTTT.

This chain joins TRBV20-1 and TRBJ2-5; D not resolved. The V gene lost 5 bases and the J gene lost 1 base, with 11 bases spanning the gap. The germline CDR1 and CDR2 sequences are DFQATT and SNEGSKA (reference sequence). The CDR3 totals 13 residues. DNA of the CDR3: TGCAGTGCTCCGTGGACGGGCCAAGAGACCCAGTACTTC. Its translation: CSAPWTGQETQYF.

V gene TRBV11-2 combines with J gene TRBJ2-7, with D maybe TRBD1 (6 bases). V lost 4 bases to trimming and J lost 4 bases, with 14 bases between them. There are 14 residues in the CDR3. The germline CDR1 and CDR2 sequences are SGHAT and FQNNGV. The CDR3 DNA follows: TGTGCCAGCAGCTGGGGGCCGGGGCCATACGAGCAGTACTTC. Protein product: CASSWGPGPYEQYF.

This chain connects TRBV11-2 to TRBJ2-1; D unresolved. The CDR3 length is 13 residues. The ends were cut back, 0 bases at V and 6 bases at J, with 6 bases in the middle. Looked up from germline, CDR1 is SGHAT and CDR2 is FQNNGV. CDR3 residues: CASSLDVANEQFF. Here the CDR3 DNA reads TGTGCCAGCAGCTTAGACGTGGCCAATGAGCAGTTCTTC.

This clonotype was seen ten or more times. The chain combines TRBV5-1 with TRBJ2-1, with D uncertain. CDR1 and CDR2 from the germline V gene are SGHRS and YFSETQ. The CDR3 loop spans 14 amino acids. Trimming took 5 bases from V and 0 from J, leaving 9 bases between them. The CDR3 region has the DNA TGCGCCAGCAGTGGGTTTAGCTCCTACAATGAGCAGTTCTTC. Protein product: CASSGFSSYNEQFF.

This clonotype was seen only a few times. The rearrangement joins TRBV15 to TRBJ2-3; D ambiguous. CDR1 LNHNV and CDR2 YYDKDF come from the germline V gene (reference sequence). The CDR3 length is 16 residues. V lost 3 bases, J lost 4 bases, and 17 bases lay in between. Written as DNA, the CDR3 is TGTGCCACCAGCAGGGGAAGAGGTAGTAGAGCAGATACGCAGTATTTT. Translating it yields CATSRGRGSRADTQYF.